This is a list of T cell receptor beta chains from one sample in a study of blood T cell repertoires in COVID-19. Only in-frame clones appear in the TCRdb table, and some are missing; sequencing was by immunoSEQ multiplex PCR. Of over 90,000 clones listed, around 89% are singletons. The sequenced material came from peripheral blood. These receptors originate from an older woman with acute or convalescent COVID-19. Each CDR3 is given with its conserved first and last residue. The D gene is left open where the match is weak. For some rows the clone size is stated as once, few or many, or as a class when expanded; others skip it.

CDR3 protein	CDR3 DNA	V gene	J gene	clone size	D gene
CATSSYTGRTEAFF	TGTGCCACCAGCAGCTACACAGGGCGAACTGAAGCTTTCTTT	TRBV15	TRBJ1-1	-	-
CASSFLDRGAFF	TGTGCCAGCAGTTTCCTGGACAGGGGCGCTTTCTTT	TRBV28	TRBJ1-1	few	TRBD1
CASSPGGTFTDTQYF	TGCGCCAGCAGCCCCGGGGGGACCTTCACAGATACGCAGTATTTT	TRBV5-1	TRBJ2-3	-	TRBD2
CASSHGQNYEQYF	TGTGCCAGCAGCCATGGACAGAACTACGAGCAGTACTTC	TRBV6-5	TRBJ2-7	-	-
CASSNSGLNTDTQYF	TGTGCCAGTAGTAACTCGGGACTGAACACAGATACGCAGTATTTT	TRBV19	TRBJ2-3	-	-
CASRDRHNEQFF	TGTGCCAGCCGAGACAGGCACAATGAGCAGTTCTTC	TRBV28	TRBJ2-1	few	-
CASSEAPGSYNEQFF	TGTGCCAGCAGTGAAGCACCGGGCTCCTACAATGAGCAGTTCTTC	TRBV6-4	TRBJ2-1	-	-
CASSLGQNTEAFF	TGTGCCAGCAGCTTGGGACAGAACACTGAAGCTTTCTTT	TRBV7-9	TRBJ1-1	-	-
CASSLIRGHSYEQYF	TGTGCCAGCAGCTTAATCCGCGGGCACTCCTACGAGCAGTACTTC	TRBV7-6	TRBJ2-7	-	-
CAWSRTRTSGSRSYNEQFF	TGTGCCTGGAGTCGTACAAGGACTAGCGGGAGCCGCTCCTACAATGAGCAGTTCTTC	TRBV30	TRBJ2-1	-	TRBD2
CASSLRGWEGYTEAFF	TGTGCCAGCAGCTTACGGGGGTGGGAGGGGTACACTGAAGCTTTCTTT	TRBV7-2	TRBJ1-1	-	-
CASSFRVLAEGTDTQYF	TGTGCCAGCAGTTTTAGAGTTCTAGCGGAAGGGACAGATACGCAGTATTTT	TRBV27	TRBJ2-3	-	TRBD2
CASSPTGTGIYEQYF	TGTGCCAGCAGCCCTACCGGGACAGGGATCTACGAGCAGTACTTC	TRBV27	TRBJ2-7	-	TRBD1
CASSQEDRTRLAPSGNTIYF	TGCGCCAGCAGCCAAGAAGACAGGACGCGCCTAGCCCCATCTGGAAACACCATATATTTT	TRBV4-1	TRBJ1-3	-	-
CASAPTGTTDTQYF	TGTGCCAGTGCCCCGACGGGAACCACAGATACGCAGTATTTT	TRBV19	TRBJ2-3	-	-
CATSDGPGGYTF	TGTGCCACCAGTGACGGCCCAGGGGGCTACACCTTC	TRBV24-1	TRBJ1-2	few	-
CASSSLVGQPQHF	TGTGCCAGCAGTTCCCTGGTCGGTCAGCCCCAGCATTTT	TRBV28	TRBJ1-5	once	-
CASSGDRVMAEAFF	TGTGCCAGCAGTGGGGACAGGGTGATGGCTGAAGCTTTCTTT	TRBV2	TRBJ1-1	-	TRBD1
CASARPGGFYGYTF	TGCGCCAGCGCCCGCCCAGGGGGTTTCTATGGCTACACCTTC	TRBV10-2	TRBJ1-2	-	TRBD1
CASSFPGSHEQFF	TGTGCCAGCAGCTTTCCGGGGTCCCATGAGCAGTTCTTC	TRBV7-8	TRBJ2-1	once	-
CASSYSSSGIPYGYTF	TGTGCCAGCAGTTACTCATCGTCGGGAATTCCCTATGGCTACACCTTC	TRBV6-5	TRBJ1-2	-	-
CASSLGRRHSNEQFF	TGTGCCAGCAGCTTAGGGAGGAGGCATTCCAATGAGCAGTTCTTC	TRBV5-6	TRBJ2-1	-	-
CASSFLAYEQYF	TGTGCCAGCAGCTTCCTCGCCTACGAGCAGTACTTC	TRBV7-9	TRBJ2-7	-	-
CASRSGTGYGYTF	TGTGCCAGCAGGTCAGGGACAGGCTATGGCTACACCTTC	TRBV12-3/TRBV12-4	TRBJ1-2	-	TRBD1
CASSSMKQGYGYTF	TGTGCCAGCAGCTCGATGAAACAGGGGTATGGCTACACCTTC	TRBV13	TRBJ1-2	-	TRBD1
CASSHPTGKAEAFF	TGTGCCAGCAGCCACCCGACAGGGAAGGCTGAAGCTTTCTTT	TRBV5-5	TRBJ1-1	-	TRBD1
CASSSPTGRYTEAFF	TGTGCCAGCAGTTCCCCGACAGGTCGGTACACTGAAGCTTTCTTT	TRBV6-5	TRBJ1-1	few	-
CAISEGGLAGTSTDTQYF	TGTGCCATCAGTGAGGGGGGACTAGCGGGGACTAGCACAGATACGCAGTATTTT	TRBV10-3	TRBJ2-3	once	TRBD2
CASSRGGTGEHGYTF	TGTGCCAGCAGCCGGGGCGGGACAGGGGAACATGGCTACACCTTC	TRBV5-4	TRBJ1-2	few	TRBD1